Each of the 14 T cell receptor beta chains below was sequenced from the same sample in a study of tumor-infiltrating lymphocytes in primary liver carcinoma. Co-extraction yielded RNA and DNA from around 20-30 mg of unsorted bulk tissue. A constant-region primer served to make TCR beta cDNA from around 500 ng total RNA. It was through three nested multiplex PCR rounds of slightly modified ARM-PCR that TCR beta libraries arose. Both of the initial two PCR rounds ran for around 10 cycles and employed TRBV1-TRBV30 forward primers alongside a C-beta reverse primer. MiXCR, run by TCRdb on the multiplex PCR reads, gives a single entry per CDR3 protein. The sample has over 75,000 distinct CDR3 sequences, less than 75% seen once; the top ten hold approximately 30%. Sequences were obtained from tumor-adjacent normal liver tissue. The receptors shown here come from a middle-aged man with primary liver carcinoma and hepatitis B virus infection.

About this clonotype itself: Lacking the conserved final phenylalanine or tryptophan, this CDR3 likely reflects a read error. The gene calls are TRBV5-1 and TRBJ2-5; maybe TRBD1 (5 bases). The CDR3 is 15 residues long. Germline values: CDR1 SGHRS, CDR2 YFSETQ. The CDR3 nucleotides are TGCACCAGCAGCGCCCAGGGCTCACTCCAAGAGACCCAGTACTTA. Translating gives CTSSAQGSLQETQYL.

This clonotype was found once. V usage is TRBV4-1 and J usage is TRBJ2-1; D is perhaps TRBD1 or TRBD2 (5 bases each). Germline assignment: CDR1 MGHRA and CDR2 YSYEKL. The CDR3 extends over 15 amino acids. V was cut by 4 bases and J by 10 bases, with 20 bases left in between. The CDR3 DNA reads TGCGCCAGCAGCCGAGTTCCTAGCATCTCAGGGGAGCAGTTCTTC. This codes for CASSRVPSISGEQFF.

This clonotype was seen at least ten times. The gene calls are TRBV14 and TRBJ2-7, with D possibly being TRBD1 or TRBD2 (5 bases each). This CDR3 has 13 amino acids. Between the trimmed V and J ends, which lost 5 bases and 7 bases, there was a span of 15 bases. Germline assignment: CDR1 SGHDN and CDR2 FVKESK. CDR3 nucleotide sequence: TGTGCCAGCAGCTCGGGACCCCTGAGGGAGCAGTACTTC. The encoded protein is CASSSGPLREQYF.

This clonotype was found a few times. This may be a read error, as it is one base from a much larger clone. The J gene is TRBJ1-5, the V gene TRBV6-1; 10 bases are shared with TRBD1. Germline V gene data show CDR1 as MNHNS and CDR2 as SASEGT. This CDR3 has 16 residues. The CDR3 loop reads CASRLGTGAGNQSQHF. CDR3 sequence (DNA): TGTGCCAGCAGACTCGGGACAGGGGCGGGCAATCAGTCCCAGCATTTT.

Points on this clonotype: Just one base apart from a much larger clone, this may be a read error. The V call is TRBV29-1, the J call TRBJ2-6; D is possibly TRBD1 (5 bases). CDR3 size: 13 residues. Germline V gene data show CDR1 as SQVTM and CDR2 as ANQGSEA. This chain's CDR3 is CSVDQTGADVLTF. In nucleotides, the CDR3 is TGCAGCGTTGACCAAACTGGGGCCGACGTCCTGACTTTC.

This clonotype was observed at least ten times. This chain uses TRBV6-5 with TRBJ2-1, with 11 bases lining up with TRBD2. After removal of 7 bases from V and 5 bases from J, the junction contained 4 bases not matched to a gene. This CDR3 spans 14 amino acids. Looked up from germline, CDR1 is MNHEY and CDR2 is SVGAGI. The CDR3 reads CASTPGLADNEQFF. In nucleotides, the CDR3 is TGTGCCAGCACCCCGGGACTAGCGGACAATGAGCAGTTCTTC.

A remark on this clonotype: The CDR3 does not end in the conserved phenylalanine or tryptophan, so this is likely a read error. This chain joins TRBV11-2 and TRBJ2-1; 7 bases map to TRBD2. The V gene's germline CDR1 is SGHAT and CDR2 FQNNGV. The CDR3 has 16 residues. CDR3 protein: CTSSLDIGLVMGEQFL. DNA of the CDR3: TGTACCAGCAGCTTGGATATCGGACTAGTCATGGGTGAGCAGTTCCTC.

The genes are TRBV5-6 and TRBJ2-7; D unclear. Germline CDR1 SGHDT, CDR2 YYEEEE. The CDR3 is 13 residues long. V lost 0 bases to trimming and J lost 3 bases, with 7 bases between them. CDR3 sequence (DNA): TGTGCCAGCAGCTTGGAGATCTTCTACGAGCAGTACTTC. Protein: CASSLEIFYEQYF.

The chain joins TRBV28 to TRBJ2-5; 12 bases map to TRBD2. This CDR3 contains 18 residues. The germline gives CDR1 MDHEN, CDR2 SYDVKM. J gave up 9 bases and V 4 bases, and 18 bases lay outside the gene matches. CDR3 bases: TGTGCCAGCAGTTCCTACGGACTAGCGGGAACCTATATGGTGGCCCAGTACTTC. It is translated as CASSSYGLAGTYMVAQYF.

Notes on this clonotype: Germline and junction disagree at one end, which may indicate a read error. The genes are TRBV12-3 or TRBV12-4 and TRBJ2-3; perhaps TRBD2 as D (6 bases). The CDR3 spans 15 residues. In DNA form, the CDR3 reads TGTGCCAGGAGCTTTACTAGCCCAAGCACCGATATGCAGTATTTT. Protein sequence: CARSFTSPSTDMQYF.

This clonotype was seen many times. The gene calls are TRBV29-1 and TRBJ2-1; D unclear. The CDR3 loop spans 11 amino acids. With 6 bases removed from V and 7 bases from J, the gap between germline ends came to 10 bases. Looked up from germline, CDR1 is SQVTM and CDR2 is ANQGSEA. As DNA, the CDR3 is TGCAGCGTGGAATCGACTAATGAGCAGTTCTTC. This codes for CSVESTNEQFF.

In regard to this clonotype: One junction end does not reproduce the germline sequence, and a read error may be involved. CDR3 region: CASSQEAETNYGYTF. CDR3 nucleotide sequence: TGCGCCAGCAGTCAAGAAGCCGAAACAAACTATGGCTACACCTTC. The chain employs TRBV4-1 and TRBJ1-2; D is ambiguous. This CDR3 region has 15 residues. Germline V CDR1 and CDR2: MGHRA, YSYEKL.

As to this clonotype: A much larger clone lies one base from this, so it may be a read error. CDR3 protein: CASIRTSGWWYEQYF. In DNA form, the CDR3 reads TGTGCCAGCATAAGGACTAGCGGGTGGTGGTACGAGCAGTACTTC. The chain combines TRBV6-2 or TRBV6-3 with TRBJ2-7, with 11 bases lining up with TRBD2. The germline V gene encodes CDR1 MNHEY and CDR2 SVGEGT. This CDR3 has 15 residues. Trimming took 7 bases from V and 4 from J; bases not matched to a gene: 9.

Note on this clonotype: A much larger clone lies a single base off, so this may be a read error. The rearrangement uses TRBV6-5 and TRBJ1-4; tentative D call: TRBD1 (6 bases). CDR1 and CDR2 (germline): MNHEY, SVGAGI. The CDR3 spans 17 residues. V lost 4 bases and J lost 0, with 15 bases in between. The CDR3 DNA reads TGTGCCAGCAGTTCCCCGGGGGCACCTTCAACTAATGAAAAACTGTTTTTT. It encodes CASSSPGAPSTNEKLFF.